This TCR beta chain was identified in a study of blood T cell repertoires in COVID-19. The repertoire was sequenced with immunoSEQ multiplex PCR; TCRdb's copy has only in-frame clones and lacks some. In the table there are fewer than 350,000 clones, 87% of which are singletons. The CDR3 sequence is 18 residues long. Germline V gene lookup returns CDR1 KGHDR and CDR2 SFDVKD. The trim removed 0 bases at V and 6 bases at J, leaving 10 bases unmatched. Sequences were obtained from PBMCs or T cells enriched from blood (not recorded which). This chain connects TRBV24-1 to TRBJ2-1; 10 bases agree with TRBD2. The sequence was collected from a woman in her thirties or forties who had recovered from COVID-19. In DNA form, the CDR3 reads TGTGCCACCAGTGATTTGGCTCCTAGCGGGAGAGTCTCCAATGAGCAGTTCTTC. It specifies CATSDLAPSGRVSNEQFF.